This TCR beta chain was sequenced in a study of PD-1 blockade in classical Hodgkin lymphoma. CDR1 is SNHLY, CDR2 FYNNEI, per germline. V was trimmed by 6 bases and J by 2 bases, leaving 16 bases between them. This CDR3 contains 15 residues. TCRdb's copy holds only in-frame clones and misses some; the assay was immunoSEQ multiplex PCR. Found here are 14,000 to 15,000 clones, less than 80% of them singletons; the top ten hold around a tenth. Brentuximab vedotin exposure varied, and every patient relapsed after autologous stem cell transplantation. This rearrangement joins TRBV2 to TRBJ2-5, with TRBD2 as a possible D gene (6 bases). The TCR originated in a human donor with classical Hodgkin lymphoma. This specimen was peripheral blood mononuclear cells (PBMCs), taken at baseline. The CDR3 DNA is TGTGCCAGCAGGGGCCGGGACTCCGTACAAGAGACCCAGTACTTC. This translates into CASRGRDSVQETQYF.